This T cell receptor beta chain was documented in a study of blood T cell repertoires in COVID-19 (dated by TCRdb to 2018 to 2021). About the full investigation: Samples from collaborators originated in the United States, Italy and Spain and spanned both the acute and convalescent phases of COVID-19. The prospective study material was composed of cDNA or gDNA derived from T cells, B-cell-depleted T cells, or PBMCs. Deeply sampled blood TCRbeta repertoires from subjects exposed to, actively infected with, or recovered from COVID-19 were included in the dataset. A freely available public database, intended as a resource for researchers studying the immune response to SARS-CoV-2, is where the repertoires were released. Samples came from the ongoing ImmuneRACE study (first 160 participants) plus 1,254 subjects from 6 global collaborators. A de-identified subject ID, COVID-19 status, age in years and sex were almost always included in the sample metadata. Where HLA class I and class II types were available, the types were taken from metadata supplied by the sample provider, not from assay-based typing. The paper's findings and limits, for the study overall: How much clinical and demographic metadata was included differed by source and by participant, and the metadata was provided uncurated.

CDR1 and CDR2 were assigned from the germline V gene (reference sequence) as WNHNN and SYGVQD. From its cysteine to its phenylalanine, the CDR3 spans 17 amino acids. The CDR3 DNA has 51 bases and is translated from base 1. V was cut back by 8 bases and J by 4 bases, leaving a gap of 26 bases between them. The immunoSEQ Assay, a bias-controlled multiplex PCR, was used to amplify TCRbeta CDR3 regions from genomic DNA. For the original study's pipeline: Nucleated cell counts per sample were estimated from amplification of reference gene primers within the assay. Sequence reads were collapsed and filtered to measure the absolute abundance of every unique TCRbeta CDR3 rearrangement. For each sample, productive Simpson clonality was calculated as the square root of Simpson's diversity index across productive rearrangements. The table comes from immuneACCESS by way of TCRdb, which keeps in-frame sequences with V and J called. Part of the clones is missing from these tables; in studies checked, under half for an unresolved V gene and the rest for unknown reasons. The V and J calls and the clone size are those of that table, but D and trimming were determined from the DNA. The sample table lists about 220,000 clones, about 80% of them with a count of one. The top ten hold 3% of the sample.

A second Seattle source provided samples from volunteer blood donors who had recovered from COVID-19. Whole blood was collected in K2EDTA tubes by collaborating institutions according to the institutions' own protocols. For TCRbeta analysis, collaborator samples were shipped as frozen whole blood, as isolated PBMCs, or as DNA extracted from either sample type. Regarding this clone: Which antigen it targets is not known. No base-level quality is on record; no much larger clone is a single base apart.

The clonotype comes from a woman aged 25 to 45 who had recovered from COVID-19. The receptor chain draws on TRBV10-1 and TRBJ1-1; matching of 5 bases hints at TRBD1 as the D gene. The sequenced material came from peripheral blood. The nucleotides read TGCGCCAGCCTACAGGTCCGGGCTGGGGGGGAGGGCACTGAAGCTTTCTTT. It translates to CASLQVRAGGEGTEAFF.